The entry that follows covers one T cell receptor beta chain sequence. The data derive from a study of regulatory T cells in long-lasting Graves disease. Arm-PCR with iRepertoire HTBI primers amplified the CDR3 regions for these TCR beta libraries. TCRdb itself ran the multiplex PCR reads through MiXCR, one entry per CDR3 protein. Counted here are about 620,000 distinct CDR3 sequences, around 15% occurring once; the ten biggest clones make up about 18%. As for time point: newly diagnosed GD, antithyroid drugs for less than 3 months. The TCR library used RNA extracted from PBMCs. The germline gives CDR1 KGHSH, CDR2 LQKENI. The germline V and J ends were trimmed by 2 bases and 8 bases, with 13 bases remaining between them. This CDR3 is 14 amino acids long. These data were also reused for a study on T cells in Graves' hyperthyroidism and ophthalmopathy. That paper states: Newly diagnosed patients aged 18 to 65 had hyperthyroidism of under 2 months' duration.

The TCR comes from a woman under 40 with Graves disease. This sequence joins TRBV18 and TRBJ1-3; possible D gene TRBD1, 6 bases. The sample here was peripheral blood mononuclear cells (PBMCs), taken at new diagnosis, from a patient treated with antithyroid drugs. The DNA of the CDR3 is TGTGCCAGCTCACCAGAGGGGGGCTTCGACACCATATATTTT. The encoded protein is CASSPEGGFDTIYF.